This T cell receptor beta chain was observed in a study of blood T cell repertoires in COVID-19. Original analysis: Estimation of nucleated cell counts was performed using reference gene primer amplification. Clones were read by immunoSEQ multiplex PCR, and TCRdb kept only the in-frame ones, dropping some. V and J calls and clone size are those listed in that table; D and trimming were worked out from the DNA. The sample has about 130,000 clones; approximately 88% are singletons. The V end lost 3 bases, the J end lost 2 bases, and 23 bases lay between the germline ends. Germline V CDR1 and CDR2: SGHAT, FQNNGV. The CDR3 runs 18 residues.

The V gene is TRBV11-2, the J gene TRBJ2-7; D might be TRBD2 (5 bases). The sequenced sample consisted of peripheral blood. This receptor was obtained from a woman in her thirties who had recovered from COVID-19. Here the CDR3 reads CASSLHGFRGALTYEQYF. For the CDR3, the DNA is TGTGCCAGCAGCTTGCACGGGTTTCGGGGAGCCCTTACCTACGAGCAGTACTTC.